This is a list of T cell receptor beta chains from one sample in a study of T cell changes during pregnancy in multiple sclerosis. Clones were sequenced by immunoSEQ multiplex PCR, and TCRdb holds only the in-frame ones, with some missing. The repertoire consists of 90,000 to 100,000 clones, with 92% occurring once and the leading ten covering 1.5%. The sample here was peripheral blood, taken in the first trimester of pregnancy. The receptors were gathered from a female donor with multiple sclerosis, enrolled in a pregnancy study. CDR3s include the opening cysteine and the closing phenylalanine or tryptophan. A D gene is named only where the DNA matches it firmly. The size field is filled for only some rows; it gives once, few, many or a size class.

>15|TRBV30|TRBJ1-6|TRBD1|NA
CAWSSRDRGQSPLHF
TGTGCCTGGAGTAGCCGGGACAGGGGGCAATCACCCCTCCACTTT
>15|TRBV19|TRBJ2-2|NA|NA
CASSGYRNPTGELFF
TGTGCCAGTAGTGGATACAGGAACCCAACCGGGGAGCTGTTTTTT
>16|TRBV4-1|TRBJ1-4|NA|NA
CASSQDATAPREKLFF
TGCGCCAGCAGCCAAGATGCTACCGCCCCGCGTGAAAAACTGTTTTTT
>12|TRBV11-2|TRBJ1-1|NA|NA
CASSLARAEAFF
TGTGCCAGCAGCTTAGCCAGGGCAGAAGCTTTCTTT
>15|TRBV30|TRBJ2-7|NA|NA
CAWSGYSSSSYEQYF
TGTGCCTGGAGTGGGTACAGTTCGAGCTCCTACGAGCAGTACTTC
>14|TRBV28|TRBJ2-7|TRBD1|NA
CASSLVQGLGEQYF
TGTGCCAGCAGTTTGGTACAGGGGTTAGGCGAGCAGTACTTC
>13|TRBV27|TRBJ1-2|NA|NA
CASSPSGGFRYTF
TGTGCCAGCAGTCCCTCGGGAGGTTTCCGCTACACCTTC
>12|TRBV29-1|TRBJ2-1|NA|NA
CSVVEGTLEQFF
TGCAGCGTTGTGGAGGGGACCTTGGAGCAGTTCTTC
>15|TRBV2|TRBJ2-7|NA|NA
CASRARDPGTLEQYF
TGTGCCAGCAGAGCCCGGGACCCGGGGACTCTCGAGCAGTACTTC
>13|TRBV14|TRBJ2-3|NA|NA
CASSQSGPDTQYF
TGTGCCAGCAGCCAATCGGGTCCCGATACGCAGTATTTT
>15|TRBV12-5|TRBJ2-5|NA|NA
CASGSRAGTIETQYF
TGTGCTAGTGGTTCTCGGGCCGGGACAATAGAGACCCAGTACTTC
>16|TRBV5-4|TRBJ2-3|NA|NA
CASSPTGGVSTDTQYF
TGTGCCAGCAGCCCGACTGGCGGGGTTAGCACAGATACGCAGTATTTT
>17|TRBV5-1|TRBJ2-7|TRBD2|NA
CASSLVAGWVGPAEQYF
TGCGCCAGCAGCTTAGTAGCGGGATGGGTCGGCCCGGCCGAGCAGTACTTC
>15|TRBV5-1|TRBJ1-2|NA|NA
CASSFREGGSYGYTF
TGCGCCAGCAGCTTCCGGGAGGGCGGTTCCTATGGCTACACCTTC
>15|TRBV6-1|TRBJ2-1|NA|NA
CASGLRAGSYNEQFF
TGTGCCAGCGGCCTCCGGGCGGGCAGCTACAATGAGCAGTTCTTC
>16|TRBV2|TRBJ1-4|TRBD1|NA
CASSRDRLATNEKLFF
TGTGCCAGCAGTCGGGACAGGCTCGCAACTAATGAAAAACTGTTTTTT
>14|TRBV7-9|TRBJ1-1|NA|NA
CASSLALIRGGAFF
TGTGCCAGCAGCTTAGCGCTAATTCGGGGGGGAGCTTTCTTT
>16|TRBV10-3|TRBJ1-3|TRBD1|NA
CAISGGQGAQGNTIYF
TGTGCCATCAGTGGGGGACAGGGGGCACAAGGAAACACCATATATTTT
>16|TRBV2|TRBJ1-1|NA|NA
CASRALRTGMNTEAFF
TGTGCCAGCAGGGCCCTGAGGACGGGAATGAACACTGAAGCTTTCTTT
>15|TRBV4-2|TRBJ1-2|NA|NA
CASSQDGSANYGYTF
TGTGCCAGCAGCCAAGACGGCAGCGCTAACTATGGCTACACCTTC
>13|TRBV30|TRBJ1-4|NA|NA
CAWSVGRGEKLFF
TGTGCCTGGAGTGTAGGGAGAGGTGAAAAACTGTTTTTT
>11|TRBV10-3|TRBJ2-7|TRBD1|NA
CAIRQGREQYF
TGTGCCATTCGACAGGGCCGAGAGCAGTACTTC
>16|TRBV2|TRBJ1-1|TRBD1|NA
CASRRDRSVVNTEAFF
TGTGCCAGCAGGAGGGACAGGTCGGTCGTGAACACTGAAGCTTTCTTT
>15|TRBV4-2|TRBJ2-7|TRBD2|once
CASSQAGLAGDEQYF
TGTGCCAGCAGCCAAGCGGGACTAGCGGGAGACGAGCAGTACTTC
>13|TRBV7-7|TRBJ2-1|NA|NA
CASSLIPRNEQFF
TGTGCCAGCAGCTTAATTCCCCGTAATGAGCAGTTCTTC
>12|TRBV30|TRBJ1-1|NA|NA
CAWLSENTEAFF
TGTGCCTGGCTGAGCGAGAACACTGAAGCTTTCTTT